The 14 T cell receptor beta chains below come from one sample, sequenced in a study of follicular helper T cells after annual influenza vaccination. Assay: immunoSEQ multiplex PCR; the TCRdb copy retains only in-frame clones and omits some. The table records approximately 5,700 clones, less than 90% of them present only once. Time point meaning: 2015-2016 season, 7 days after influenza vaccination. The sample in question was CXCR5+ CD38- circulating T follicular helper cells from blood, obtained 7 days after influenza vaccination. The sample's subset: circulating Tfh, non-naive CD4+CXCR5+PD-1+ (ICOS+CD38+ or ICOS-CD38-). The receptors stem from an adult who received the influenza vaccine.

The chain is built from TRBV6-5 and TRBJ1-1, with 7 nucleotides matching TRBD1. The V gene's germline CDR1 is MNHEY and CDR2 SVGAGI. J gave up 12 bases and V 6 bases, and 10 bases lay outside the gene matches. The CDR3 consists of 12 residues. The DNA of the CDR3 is TGTGCCAGCAGCCTACCGGGACAGACGTCTTTCTTT. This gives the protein CASSLPGQTSFF.

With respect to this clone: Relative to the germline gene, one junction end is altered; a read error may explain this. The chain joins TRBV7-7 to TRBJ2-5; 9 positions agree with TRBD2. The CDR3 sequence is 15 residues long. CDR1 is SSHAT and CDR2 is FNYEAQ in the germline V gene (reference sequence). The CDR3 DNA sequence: TGTGCTAGCAGCTTGGGCGGGGGGGATCAAGAGACCCAGTACTTC. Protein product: CASSLGGGDQETQYF.

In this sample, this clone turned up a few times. The DNA for the CDR3 is TGTGCCAGCAGTTACGCACAAGTGGGACAGGGGTACGAGCAGTACTTC. Protein product: CASSYAQVGQGYEQYF. The gene calls are TRBV6-5 and TRBJ2-7; 10 bases agree with TRBD1. With 2 bases clipped from V and 4 bases from J, the junction kept 8 bases outside the gene matches. The germline V gene encodes CDR1 MNHEY and CDR2 SVGAGI. This CDR3 comprises 16 residues.

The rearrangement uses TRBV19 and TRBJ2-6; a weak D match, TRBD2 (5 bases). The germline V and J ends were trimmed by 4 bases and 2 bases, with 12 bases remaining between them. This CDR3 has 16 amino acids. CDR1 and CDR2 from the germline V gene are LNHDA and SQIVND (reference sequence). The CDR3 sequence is CASSNAGPTGANVLTF. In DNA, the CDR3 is TGTGCCAGTAGTAACGCGGGTCCCACTGGGGCCAACGTCCTGACTTTC.

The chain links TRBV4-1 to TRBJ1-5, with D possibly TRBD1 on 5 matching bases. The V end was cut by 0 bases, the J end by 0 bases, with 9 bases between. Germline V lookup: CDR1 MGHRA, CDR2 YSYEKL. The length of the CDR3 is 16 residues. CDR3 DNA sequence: TGCGCCAGCAGCCAAGACAGGGATTATAGCAATCAGCCCCAGCATTTT. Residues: CASSQDRDYSNQPQHF.

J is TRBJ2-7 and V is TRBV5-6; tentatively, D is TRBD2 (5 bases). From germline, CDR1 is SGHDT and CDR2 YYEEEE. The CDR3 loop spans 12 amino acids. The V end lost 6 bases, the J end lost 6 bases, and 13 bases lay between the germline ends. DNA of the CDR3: TGTGCCAGCAAACTAGGCTCGGGCGAGCAGTACTTC. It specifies CASKLGSGEQYF.

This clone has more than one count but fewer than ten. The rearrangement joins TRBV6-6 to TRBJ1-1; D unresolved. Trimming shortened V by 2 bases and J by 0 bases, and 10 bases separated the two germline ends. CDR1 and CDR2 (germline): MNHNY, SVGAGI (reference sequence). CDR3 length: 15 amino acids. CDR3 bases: TGTGCCAGCAGTTACAGTGACTGGGTGAACACTGAAGCTTTCTTT. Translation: CASSYSDWVNTEAFF.

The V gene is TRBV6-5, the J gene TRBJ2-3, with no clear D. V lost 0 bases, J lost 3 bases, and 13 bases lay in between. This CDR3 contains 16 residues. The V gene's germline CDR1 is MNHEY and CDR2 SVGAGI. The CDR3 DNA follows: TGTGCCAGCAGTTACTCGGGTACTTATGGGACAGATACGCAGTATTTT. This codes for CASSYSGTYGTDTQYF.

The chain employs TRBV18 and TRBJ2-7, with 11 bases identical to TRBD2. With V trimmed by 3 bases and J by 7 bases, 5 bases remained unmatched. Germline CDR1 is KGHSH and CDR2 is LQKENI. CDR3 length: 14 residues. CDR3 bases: TGTGCCAGCTCACCGACTAGCGGGGACTTAGAGCAGTACTTC. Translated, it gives CASSPTSGDLEQYF.

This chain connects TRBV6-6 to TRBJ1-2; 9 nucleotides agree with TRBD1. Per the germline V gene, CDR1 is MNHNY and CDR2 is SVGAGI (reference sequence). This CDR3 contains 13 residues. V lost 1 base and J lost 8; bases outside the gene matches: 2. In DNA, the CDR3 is TGTGCCAGCAGTTACTTGGGACAGGGCGGCTACACCTTC. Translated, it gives CASSYLGQGGYTF.

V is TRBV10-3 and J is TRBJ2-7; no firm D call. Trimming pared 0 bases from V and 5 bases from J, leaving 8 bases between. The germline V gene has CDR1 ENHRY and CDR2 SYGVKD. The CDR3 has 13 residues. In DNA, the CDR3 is TGTGCCATCAGTGAGTCGCCCATCGACGAGCAGTACTTC. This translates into CAISESPIDEQYF.

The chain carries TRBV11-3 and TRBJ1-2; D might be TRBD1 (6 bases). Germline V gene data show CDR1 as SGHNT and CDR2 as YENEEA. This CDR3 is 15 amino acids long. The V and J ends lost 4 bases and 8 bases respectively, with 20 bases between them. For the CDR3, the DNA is TGTGCCAGCAGCTCCGAGGACAGTGCGGGTTGCGGCTACACCTTC. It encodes CASSSEDSAGCGYTF.

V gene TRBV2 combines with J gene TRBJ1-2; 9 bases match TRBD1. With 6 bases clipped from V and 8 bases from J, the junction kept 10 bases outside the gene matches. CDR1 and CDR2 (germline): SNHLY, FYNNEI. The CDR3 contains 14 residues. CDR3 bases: TGTGCCAGCAGGAGGACAGGGGACCTCTGGGGCTACACCTTC. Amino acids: CASRRTGDLWGYTF.

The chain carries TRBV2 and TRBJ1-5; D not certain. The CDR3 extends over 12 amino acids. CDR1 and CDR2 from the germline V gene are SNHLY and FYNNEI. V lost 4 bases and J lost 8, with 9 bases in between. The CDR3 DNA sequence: TGTGCCAGCAGTGTCTCTCGGGAGCCCCAGCATTTT. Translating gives CASSVSREPQHF. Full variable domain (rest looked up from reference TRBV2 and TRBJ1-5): EPEVTQTPSHQVTQMGQEVILRCVPISNHLYFYWYRQILGQKVEFLVSFYNNEISEKSEIFDDQFSVERPDGSNFTLKIRSTKLEDSAMYFCASSVSREPQHFGDGTRLSIL.